This TCR beta chain was identified during a study of blood T cells in healthy people across ages. On this clonotype itself: Its antigen is unknown.

The CDR3 is made up of 14 amino acids. Trimming cost V 5 bases and J 4 bases; bases outside gene matches: 7. Next came a second PCR, run for about 7 to 11 cycles, which used a sample-barcoded 5' primer along with a J-beta primer mix. Each TCR beta cDNA got a 12-nucleotide random molecular identifier. TCRdb fed the 5' RACE reads into MiXCR, producing one record per CDR3 protein. The sample has about 760,000 distinct CDR3 sequences, about 61% seen once. Points from the study as a whole: Naive T cell percentage and TCR beta diversity correlated strongly. Roughly linear age-related decline in beta diversity appeared, significant by age 40. PBMCs that were unsorted prevented a conclusive naive versus antigen-experienced comparison.

V gene TRBV12-3 or TRBV12-4 combines with J gene TRBJ1-2, with 7 bases that match TRBD1. The receptor was isolated from a man aged 35-49 years in good health. The sample was blood. The CDR3 loop is CASSPGGWPYGYTF. CDR3 sequence (DNA): TGTGCCAGCAGTCCAGGGGGGTGGCCCTATGGCTACACCTTC.